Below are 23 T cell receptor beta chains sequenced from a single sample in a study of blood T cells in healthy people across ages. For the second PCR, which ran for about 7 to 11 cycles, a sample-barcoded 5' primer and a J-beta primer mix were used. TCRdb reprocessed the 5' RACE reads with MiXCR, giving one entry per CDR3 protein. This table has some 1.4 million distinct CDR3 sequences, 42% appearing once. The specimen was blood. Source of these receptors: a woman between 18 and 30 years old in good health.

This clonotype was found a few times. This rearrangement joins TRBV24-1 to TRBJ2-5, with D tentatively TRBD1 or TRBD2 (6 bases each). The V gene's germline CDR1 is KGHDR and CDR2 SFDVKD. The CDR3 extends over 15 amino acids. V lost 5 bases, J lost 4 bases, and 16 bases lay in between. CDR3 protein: CATSAPSGAGETQYF. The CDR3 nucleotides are TGTGCCACCAGTGCCCCCTCGGGGGCGGGAGAGACCCAGTACTTC.

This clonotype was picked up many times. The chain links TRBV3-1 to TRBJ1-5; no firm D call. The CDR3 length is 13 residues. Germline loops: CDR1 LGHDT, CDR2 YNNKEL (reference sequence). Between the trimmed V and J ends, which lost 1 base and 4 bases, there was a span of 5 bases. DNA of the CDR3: TGTGCCAGCAGCCAAGGACTGAATCAGCCCCAGCATTTT. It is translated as CASSQGLNQPQHF.

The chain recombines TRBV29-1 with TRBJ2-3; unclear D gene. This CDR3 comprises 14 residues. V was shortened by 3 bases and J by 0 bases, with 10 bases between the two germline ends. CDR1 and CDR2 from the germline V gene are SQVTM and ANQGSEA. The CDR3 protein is CSVDRITSTDTQYF. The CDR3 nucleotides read TGCAGCGTTGATCGGATTACTAGCACAGATACGCAGTATTTT.

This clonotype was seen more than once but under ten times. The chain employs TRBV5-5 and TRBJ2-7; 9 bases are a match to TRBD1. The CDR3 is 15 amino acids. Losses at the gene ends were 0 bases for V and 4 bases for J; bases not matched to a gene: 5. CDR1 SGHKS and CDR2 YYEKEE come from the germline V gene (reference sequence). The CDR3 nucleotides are TGTGCCAGCAGCTTGGCCGGGACAGGGATGTACGAGCAGTACTTC. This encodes CASSLAGTGMYEQYF.

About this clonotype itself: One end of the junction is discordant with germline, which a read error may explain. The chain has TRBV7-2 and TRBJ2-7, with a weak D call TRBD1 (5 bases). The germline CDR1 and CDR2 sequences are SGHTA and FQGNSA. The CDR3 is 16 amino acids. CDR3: CASSPGWGTHSYERYF. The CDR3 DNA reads TGTGCCAGCAGCCCGGGCTGGGGCACCCACTCCTACGAGCGGTACTTC.

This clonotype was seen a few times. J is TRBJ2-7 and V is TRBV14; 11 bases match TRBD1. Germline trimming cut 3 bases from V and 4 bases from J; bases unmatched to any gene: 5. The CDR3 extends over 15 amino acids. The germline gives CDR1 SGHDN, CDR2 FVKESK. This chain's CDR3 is CASSHLGTGGYEQYF. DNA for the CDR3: TGTGCCAGCAGCCATCTAGGGACAGGGGGGTACGAGCAGTACTTC.

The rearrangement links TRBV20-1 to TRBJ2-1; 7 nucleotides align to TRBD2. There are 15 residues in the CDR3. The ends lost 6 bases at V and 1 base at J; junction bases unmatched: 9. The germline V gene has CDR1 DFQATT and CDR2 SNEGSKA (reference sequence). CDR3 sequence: CSAGILGGSYNEQFF. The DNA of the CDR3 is TGCAGTGCCGGAATCCTCGGGGGGTCCTACAATGAGCAGTTCTTC.

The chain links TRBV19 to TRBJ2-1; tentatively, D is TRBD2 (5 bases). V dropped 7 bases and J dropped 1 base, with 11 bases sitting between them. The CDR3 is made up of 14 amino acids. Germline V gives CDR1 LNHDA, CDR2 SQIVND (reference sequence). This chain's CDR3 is CASTTTGSYNEQFF. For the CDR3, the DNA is TGTGCCAGTACCACGACGGGATCCTACAATGAGCAGTTCTTC.

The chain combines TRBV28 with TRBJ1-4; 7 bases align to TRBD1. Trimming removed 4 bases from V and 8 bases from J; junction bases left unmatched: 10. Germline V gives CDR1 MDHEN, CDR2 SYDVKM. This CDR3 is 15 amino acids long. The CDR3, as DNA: TGTGCCAGCAGTTCTCCTGCGACAGGGACGGAAAAACTGTTTTTT. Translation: CASSSPATGTEKLFF.

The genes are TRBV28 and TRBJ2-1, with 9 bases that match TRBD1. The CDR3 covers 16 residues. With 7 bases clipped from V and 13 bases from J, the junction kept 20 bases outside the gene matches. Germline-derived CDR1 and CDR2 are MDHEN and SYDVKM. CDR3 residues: CASTPPGTGREETQFF. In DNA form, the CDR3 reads TGTGCCAGCACCCCGCCCGGGACAGGGAGGGAAGAGACCCAGTTCTTC.

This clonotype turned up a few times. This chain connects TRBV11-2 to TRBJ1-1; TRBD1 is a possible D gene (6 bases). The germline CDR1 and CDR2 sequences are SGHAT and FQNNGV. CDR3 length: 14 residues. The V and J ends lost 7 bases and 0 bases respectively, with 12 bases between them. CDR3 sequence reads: CASNEGGLNTEAFF. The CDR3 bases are TGTGCCAGCAACGAGGGGGGCTTGAACACTGAAGCTTTCTTT.

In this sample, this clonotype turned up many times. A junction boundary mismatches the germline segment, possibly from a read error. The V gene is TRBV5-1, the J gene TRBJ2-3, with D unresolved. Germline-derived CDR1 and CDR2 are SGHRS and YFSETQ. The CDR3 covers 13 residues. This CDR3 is CASSAGSTDTQYF. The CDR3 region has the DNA TGTGCCAGCAGCGCCGGTAGCACAGATACGCAGTATTTT.

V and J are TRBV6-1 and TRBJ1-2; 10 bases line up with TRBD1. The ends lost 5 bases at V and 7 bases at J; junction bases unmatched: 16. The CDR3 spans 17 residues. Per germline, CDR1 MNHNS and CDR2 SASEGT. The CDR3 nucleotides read TGTGCCAGCAGTAGCCGGGACAGGGGACCCTTGATAGGTGGCTACACCTTC. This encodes CASSSRDRGPLIGGYTF.

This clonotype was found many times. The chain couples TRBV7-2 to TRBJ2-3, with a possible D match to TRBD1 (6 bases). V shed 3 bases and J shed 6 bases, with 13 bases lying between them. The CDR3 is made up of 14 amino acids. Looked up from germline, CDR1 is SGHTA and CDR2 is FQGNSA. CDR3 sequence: CASSFNRVQDTQYF. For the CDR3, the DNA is TGTGCCAGCAGCTTTAACAGGGTACAGGATACGCAGTATTTT.

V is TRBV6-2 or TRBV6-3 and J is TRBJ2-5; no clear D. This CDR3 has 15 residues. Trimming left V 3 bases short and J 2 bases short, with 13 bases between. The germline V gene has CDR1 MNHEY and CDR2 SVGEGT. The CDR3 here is CASSYTSRPQETQYF. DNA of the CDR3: TGTGCCAGCAGTTATACATCTAGACCTCAAGAGACCCAGTACTTC.

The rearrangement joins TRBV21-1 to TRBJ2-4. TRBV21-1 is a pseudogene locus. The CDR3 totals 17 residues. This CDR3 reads CASTSKVQGLAKNIQYF. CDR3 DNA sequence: TGTGCCAGCACCTCAAAAGTGCAGGGGCTAGCCAAAAACATTCAGTACTTC.

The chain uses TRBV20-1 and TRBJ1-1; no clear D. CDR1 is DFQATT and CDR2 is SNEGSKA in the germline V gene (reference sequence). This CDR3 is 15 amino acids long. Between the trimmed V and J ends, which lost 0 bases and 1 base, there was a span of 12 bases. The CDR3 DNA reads TGCAGTGCTAGAGATCAACGACACCAGAACACTGAAGCTTTCTTT. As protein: CSARDQRHQNTEAFF.

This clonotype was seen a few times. The CDR3 nucleotides read TGCAGTGCTAGAGATCTTATAGGAGATTCCTACGAGCAGTACTTC. Its protein product is CSARDLIGDSYEQYF. The rearrangement uses TRBV20-1 and TRBJ2-7; D is ambiguous. The CDR3 sequence is 15 residues long. Germline values: CDR1 DFQATT, CDR2 SNEGSKA (reference sequence). Trimming took 0 bases from V and 1 from J, leaving 13 bases between them.

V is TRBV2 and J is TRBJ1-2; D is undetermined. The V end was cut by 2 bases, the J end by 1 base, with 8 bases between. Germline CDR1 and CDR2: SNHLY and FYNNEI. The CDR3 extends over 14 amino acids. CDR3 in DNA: TGTGCCAGCAGTGAATTTCCGCTTAACTATGGCTACACCTTC. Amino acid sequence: CASSEFPLNYGYTF.

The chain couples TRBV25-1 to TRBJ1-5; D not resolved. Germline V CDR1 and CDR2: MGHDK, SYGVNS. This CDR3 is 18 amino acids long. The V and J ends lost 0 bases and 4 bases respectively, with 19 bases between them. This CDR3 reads CASSEYRRRQDENQPQHF. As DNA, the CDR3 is TGTGCCAGCAGTGAATACAGGCGACGGCAGGACGAAAATCAGCCCCAGCATTTT.

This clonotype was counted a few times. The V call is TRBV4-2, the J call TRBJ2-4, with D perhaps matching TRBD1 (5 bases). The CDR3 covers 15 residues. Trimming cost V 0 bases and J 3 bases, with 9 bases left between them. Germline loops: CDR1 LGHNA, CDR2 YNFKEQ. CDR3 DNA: TGTGCCAGCAGCCAAGACAGGGTTGGCAAAAACATTCAGTACTTC. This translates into CASSQDRVGKNIQYF.

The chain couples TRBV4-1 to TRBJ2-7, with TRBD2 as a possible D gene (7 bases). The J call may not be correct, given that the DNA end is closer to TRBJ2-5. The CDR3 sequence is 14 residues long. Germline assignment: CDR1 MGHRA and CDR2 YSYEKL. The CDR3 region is CASSQRGEGQTQYF. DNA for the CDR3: TGCGCCAGCAGCCAAAGGGGGGAGGGTCAGACCCAGTACTTC.

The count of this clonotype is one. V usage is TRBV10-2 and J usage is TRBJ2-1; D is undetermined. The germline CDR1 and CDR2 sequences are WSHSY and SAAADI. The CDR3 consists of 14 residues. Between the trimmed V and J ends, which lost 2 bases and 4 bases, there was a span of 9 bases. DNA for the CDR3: TGCGCCAGCAGTGAGCTTAATCGGTACAATGAGCAGTTCTTC. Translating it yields CASSELNRYNEQFF.